The rows below give T cell receptor beta chains drawn from one sample of a study of cytomegalovirus exposure and HLA in healthy donors. The data were produced by immunoSEQ multiplex PCR, yet TCRdb's version contains in-frame clones alone and is incomplete. Of about 120,000 clones in the sample, around 81% were seen once. The specimen was PBMCs. The receptors stem from a woman aged 25 to 39 in good health and CMV-seronegative. The CDR3 runs from the conserved cysteine through the conserved F or W. D genes are given only for firm matches. Only part of the rows carry a size: once, few, many, or a class if the clone is expanded.

TRBJ2-6,TRBD2,16,-,TRBV7-6,CASSSTGGTGANVLTF,TGTGCCAGCAGCTCCACGGGGGGGACGGGGGCCAACGTCCTGACTTTC
TRBJ1-1,TRBD1,14,once,TRBV6-1,CASQAQGQGTEAFF,TGTGCCAGCCAGGCACAGGGGCAGGGCACTGAAGCTTTCTTT
TRBJ2-3,-,11,-,TRBV5-6,CASSSGAAQYF,TGTGCCAGCAGCTCAGGGGCGGCGCAGTATTTT
TRBJ2-7,TRBD1,13,-,TRBV19,CASGTGPPYEQYF,TGTGCCAGCGGGACAGGCCCACCCTACGAGCAGTACTTC
TRBJ2-7,-,14,-,TRBV5-1,CASSLDSDSYEQYF,TGCGCCAGCAGCTTGGATAGCGATTCCTACGAGCAGTACTTC
TRBJ2-7,-,13,-,TRBV4-3,CASSQDRGYEQYF,TGCGCCAGCAGCCAAGATAGAGGGTACGAGCAGTACTTC
TRBJ2-7,TRBD1,17,-,TRBV7-8,CASSLAVPGQRSYEQYF,TGTGCCAGCAGCTTAGCGGTCCCGGGACAGAGATCCTACGAGCAGTACTTC
TRBJ2-1,TRBD2,16,-,TRBV4-1,CASSQATSGRAHEQFF,TGCGCCAGCAGCCAAGCGACTAGCGGGAGGGCCCATGAGCAGTTCTTC
TRBJ2-3,TRBD2,17,-,TRBV13,CASSPSGLAGSTDTQYF,TGTGCCAGCAGCCCTTCGGGCCTAGCGGGTAGCACAGATACGCAGTATTTT
TRBJ2-1,TRBD2,17,-,TRBV7-9,CSSSSISGRGSYNEQFF,TGTTCCAGCAGCTCTATTAGCGGGAGGGGCTCCTACAATGAGCAGTTCTTC
TRBJ2-2,TRBD2,17,-,TRBV5-1,CASSLDLAARNTGELFF,TGCGCCAGCAGCTTGGATCTAGCGGCTAGGAACACCGGGGAGCTGTTTTTT
TRBJ2-2,TRBD2,17,once,TRBV11-2,CASSPQGAGSSSGELFF,TGTGCCAGCAGCCCACAAGGAGCGGGGTCGTCCAGCGGGGAGCTGTTTTTT
TRBJ1-3,-,15,-,TRBV5-1,CASRAGEASGNTIYF,TGCGCCAGCAGGGCAGGCGAAGCCTCTGGAAACACCATATATTTT
TRBJ1-2,TRBD1,13,-,TRBV7-9,CASGQGSGYGYTF,TGTGCCAGCGGACAGGGCAGCGGCTATGGCTACACCTTC
TRBJ2-1,TRBD2,17,-,TRBV5-1,CASSLRALAGIADEQFF,TGCGCCAGCAGCCTACGGGCCTTAGCGGGGATTGCTGATGAGCAGTTCTTC
TRBJ2-5,TRBD2,13,-,TRBV7-9,CASSPGLRETQYF,TGTGCCAGCAGCCCGGGACTACGGGAGACCCAGTACTTC
TRBJ1-6,-,16,-,TRBV7-9,CASSLGRGRINSPLHF,TGTGCCAGCAGCTTAGGCCGGGGGAGAATTAATTCACCCCTCCACTTT
TRBJ2-7,TRBD2,13,-,TRBV2,CASKRGTSYEQYF,TGTGCCAGCAAGCGGGGCACCTCCTACGAGCAGTACTTC
TRBJ2-2,-,16,-,TRBV27,CASTSSEGLNTGELFF,TGTGCCAGCACCTCTAGCGAGGGCCTCAACACCGGGGAGCTGTTTTTT
TRBJ1-3,-,16,-,TRBV7-5,CARSPPPDSSGNTIYF,TGTGCCAGAAGCCCACCCCCGGACAGCTCTGGAAACACCATATATTTT
TRBJ1-2,-,14,-,TRBV7-9,CASSWALSNYGYTF,TGTGCCAGCAGCTGGGCCCTATCTAACTATGGCTACACCTTC
TRBJ2-2,TRBD1,15,-,TRBV28,CASRDRGSYTGELFF,TGTGCCAGCAGGGACAGGGGATCGTACACCGGGGAGCTGTTTTTT
TRBJ2-7,TRBD2,13,-,TRBV28,CASTAGDLIGQYF,TGTGCCAGCACGGCGGGGGACTTGATTGGGCAGTACTTC
TRBJ1-2,TRBD1,15,-,TRBV28,CASSPETGIFYGYTF,TGTGCCAGCAGTCCCGAGACAGGGATTTTCTATGGCTACACCTTC
TRBJ2-7,-,13,few,TRBV11-2,CASSPGLSYEQYF,TGTGCCAGCAGCCCGGGACTCTCCTACGAGCAGTACTTC
TRBJ2-7,-,14,-,TRBV11-3,CASSRGGGQNEQYF,TGTGCCAGCAGCCGTGGGGGGGGCCAGAACGAGCAGTACTTC
TRBJ2-1,TRBD2,14,-,TRBV6-4,CASSETSGSDEQFF,TGTGCCAGCAGTGAAACTAGCGGGAGTGATGAGCAGTTCTTC
TRBJ2-7,TRBD2,16,-,TRBV7-2,CASSPIAGGPSYEQYF,TGTGCCAGCAGCCCAATAGCGGGAGGGCCCTCTTACGAGCAGTACTTC
TRBJ2-3,-,15,-,TRBV4-1,CASSQDGGGLDTQYF,TGCGCCAGCAGCCAAGATGGGGGCGGCCTGGATACGCAGTATTTT
TRBJ1-1,-,14,-,TRBV28,CASRRERRNTEAFF,TGTGCCAGCAGGCGGGAACGGCGGAACACTGAAGCTTTCTTT
TRBJ2-1,TRBD1,16,-,TRBV5-1,CASSFTGTGLVNEQFF,TGCGCCAGCAGCTTTACCGGGACAGGGCTAGTCAATGAGCAGTTCTTC
TRBJ2-5,TRBD1,16,-,TRBV15,CATSRANPGQAETQYF,TGTGCCACCAGCAGAGCCAACCCCGGACAGGCGGAGACCCAGTACTTC
TRBJ2-3,-,12,-,TRBV5-6,CASSTTVLEQYF,TGTGCCAGCAGCACCACAGTCTTGGAGCAGTATTTT
TRBJ1-1,-,14,-,TRBV5-1,CASSLVGGNTEAFF,TGCGCCAGCAGCTTGGTAGGGGGGAACACTGAAGCTTTCTTT
TRBJ2-4,-,13,-,TRBV5-1,CASSFDMTGVQYF,TGCGCCAGCAGCTTCGACATGACAGGCGTACAGTACTTC
TRBJ2-7,-,11,-,TRBV10-3,CAISERYEQYF,TGTGCCATCAGTGAGCGGTACGAGCAGTACTTC
TRBJ1-5,-,13,-,TRBV25-1,CASSEGRDQPQHF,TGTGCCAGCAGTGAAGGCCGGGATCAGCCCCAGCATTTT
TRBJ2-6,TRBD1,16,-,TRBV28,CASSPRTGTGANVLTF,TGTGCCAGCAGTCCGAGGACAGGGACCGGGGCCAACGTCCTGACTTTC
TRBJ2-5,TRBD1,15,-,TRBV5-6,CASSSAGQGTETQYF,TGTGCCAGCAGCTCAGCCGGACAGGGGACGGAGACCCAGTACTTC
TRBJ2-7,-,13,-,TRBV28,CASSLDSSYEQYF,TGTGCCAGCAGTTTGGACTCTAGCTACGAGCAGTACTTC
TRBJ1-1,-,13,-,TRBV27,CASSLAGNTEAFF,TGTGCCAGCAGTTTAGCAGGGAACACTGAAGCTTTCTTT